The rows below give T cell receptor beta chains drawn from one sample of a study of blood T cell repertoires in COVID-19. Profiling relied on immunoSEQ multiplex PCR, and the TCRdb table lists in-frame clones only, not all of them. The sample lists 90,000 to 130,000 clones; around 82% were seen once. Sequenced sample: peripheral blood. These receptors originate from a woman in her fifties or sixties with acute or convalescent COVID-19. CDR3s include the opening cysteine and the closing phenylalanine or tryptophan. The order of the fields is clone size, V gene, J gene, D gene, CDR3 DNA, CDR3 protein. The D gene is left open where the match is weak. Clone size is shown for a subset of rows, as once, few, many or a class of expanded clone.

abundance: .
v_gene: TRBV2
j_gene: TRBJ1-3
d_gene: .
CDR3nt: TGTGCCAGCAGTGAACAGTGGGCGTACTCTGGAAACACCATATATTTT
CDR3aa: CASSEQWAYSGNTIYF

abundance: few
v_gene: TRBV6-5
j_gene: TRBJ1-4
d_gene: .
CDR3nt: TGTGCCAGCAGACAGGGAAGAGAAAAACTGTTTTTT
CDR3aa: CASRQGREKLFF

abundance: many
v_gene: TRBV2
j_gene: TRBJ2-2
d_gene: TRBD2
CDR3nt: TGTGCCAGCAGCGGGACTAGCGGATCGAACACCGGGGAGCTGTTTTTT
CDR3aa: CASSGTSGSNTGELFF

abundance: .
v_gene: TRBV27
j_gene: TRBJ2-2
d_gene: .
CDR3nt: TGTGCCAGCACCCCATCGGGAGTCTTCCACACCGGGGAGCTGTTTTTT
CDR3aa: CASTPSGVFHTGELFF

abundance: .
v_gene: TRBV9
j_gene: TRBJ1-1
d_gene: .
CDR3nt: TGTGCCAGCAGCCCAAGGACAGTCAAGAACACTGAAGCTTTCTTT
CDR3aa: CASSPRTVKNTEAFF

abundance: .
v_gene: TRBV7-6
j_gene: TRBJ2-1
d_gene: TRBD2
CDR3nt: TGTGCCAGCAGCCCTAGCGGGGGGAACTACAATGAGCAGTTCTTC
CDR3aa: CASSPSGGNYNEQFF

abundance: few
v_gene: TRBV6-2/TRBV6-3
j_gene: TRBJ2-7
d_gene: TRBD1
CDR3nt: TGTGCCAGCAGTTACCCGGACAGGAGAGAGCAGTACTTC
CDR3aa: CASSYPDRREQYF

abundance: .
v_gene: TRBV6-5
j_gene: TRBJ1-2
d_gene: .
CDR3nt: TGTGCCAGCAGTTACATTGGACCGGACGGGGATGGCTACACCTTC
CDR3aa: CASSYIGPDGDGYTF

abundance: .
v_gene: TRBV5-4
j_gene: TRBJ2-7
d_gene: .
CDR3nt: TGTGCCAGCAGCACCACTAGCTCCTACGAGCAGTACTTC
CDR3aa: CASSTTSSYEQYF

abundance: .
v_gene: TRBV24-1
j_gene: TRBJ1-2
d_gene: .
CDR3nt: TGTGCCACCAGTGATTTAATTGGGTGGGGGGGCTATGGCTACACCTTC
CDR3aa: CATSDLIGWGGYGYTF

abundance: .
v_gene: TRBV7-2
j_gene: TRBJ2-3
d_gene: .
CDR3nt: TGTGCCAGCAGCTTAGTCACGGTCACAGATACGCAGTATTTT
CDR3aa: CASSLVTVTDTQYF

abundance: .
v_gene: TRBV3-1/TRBV3-2
j_gene: TRBJ2-1
d_gene: TRBD2
CDR3nt: TGTGCCAGCAGCCAAGAACGCCTAGCGGGGGGCTTCGATGAGCAGTTCTTC
CDR3aa: CASSQERLAGGFDEQFF

abundance: .
v_gene: TRBV5-6
j_gene: TRBJ1-2
d_gene: TRBD1
CDR3nt: TGTGCCAGCAGCTTGGACAGGGGGTATGGCTACACCTTC
CDR3aa: CASSLDRGYGYTF